This T cell receptor (beta chain) originates from a study of PD-L1 blockade in urothelial cancer. Here immunoSEQ multiplex PCR was the method, and the copy in TCRdb shows in-frame clones only, minus some. Of 50,000 to 60,000 clones listed, around 83% are singletons. Sequenced material: PBMCs, taken around atezolizumab (anti-PD-L1) treatment. The source is a man aged 45 to 65 with urothelial cancer.

The CDR3 is CASSEAGRNTEAFF. The CDR3, as DNA: TGTGCCAGCAGTGAAGCAGGAAGAAACACTGAAGCTTTCTTT. This chain links TRBV28 with TRBJ1-1; no clear D. V lost 5 bases, J lost 2 bases, and 12 bases lay in between. CDR1 is MDHEN, CDR2 SYDVKM, per germline. The CDR3 runs to 14 residues. Using reference TRBV28 and TRBJ1-1 for the parts outside the CDR3, the full variable domain is DVKVTQSSRYLVKRTGEKVFLECVQDMDHENMFWYRQDPGLGLRLIYFSYDVKMKEKGDIPEGYSVSREKKERFSLILESASTNQTSMYLCASSEAGRNTEAFFGQGTRLTVV.